This TCR beta chain was obtained from a study of blood T cell repertoires in COVID-19. Study-level background: Acute-phase and convalescent COVID-19 samples originated in the United States, Italy and Spain. Sources were T cells, B-cell-depleted T cells, or PBMCs; the material itself was cDNA or gDNA.

Germline-derived CDR1 and CDR2 are SGHTA and FQGNSA. The CDR3 has 15 amino acids. Losses at the gene ends were 5 bases for V and 3 bases for J; bases not matched to a gene: 7. Sequencing used immunoSEQ multiplex PCR; TCRdb keeps in-frame clones, though not all of them. The sample has just over 250,000 clones, about 90% seen once; the top ten hold under 2.5%. Source material: peripheral blood. The TCR sequence derives from a woman aged 45-65 years with acute or convalescent COVID-19. This chain uses TRBV7-2 with TRBJ2-5; 9 positions agree with TRBD1. DNA of the CDR3: TGTGCCAGCAGCATCCGGGACAGGGCAGAAGAGACCCAGTACTTC. This translates into CASSIRDRAEETQYF.